Sequencing of this T cell receptor (beta chain) was carried out in a study of Ad26.COV2.S vaccination and SARS-CoV-2 variants (dated by TCRdb to the early 2020s). As for the study more broadly: Vaccine-arm donors came from COV1001, a multicentre, randomized, double-blind, placebo-controlled phase I-IIa trial of Ad26.COV2.S in healthy adults. Ad26.COV2.S was administered intramuscularly at a dose of 5x10^10 or 1x10^11 viral particles, either as one shot or as two shots given 56 days apart. The specificity and breadth of SARS-CoV-2-reactive T cell receptors after Ad26.COV2.S vaccination were assessed by TCRbeta repertoire sequencing. The TCR-sequenced set comprised around 32 samples: some 19 Ad26.COV2.S vaccine recipients, 5 placebo recipients and 8 SARS-CoV-2 convalescent individuals. Participants in the trial were split at random into five groups of five each, receiving low-dose or high-dose Ad26.COV2.S once or twice, or else placebo on both occasions. Investigators remained blinded to trial group allocation during experiments and outcome assessment.

What the treatment or condition label conveys for this sample: about 20 received Ad26.COV2.S at low or high dose, single or two shots; about 5 received placebo; per-sample allocation not given. For vaccine and placebo recipients, repertoires were sequenced using samples collected on day 63 after the first injection. Between 29 July and 7 August 2020, Cohort 1b enrolled about two dozen adults aged 18-55 years at one site in Boston, USA. Ad26.COV2.S consisted of a replication-incompetent adenovirus type 26 vector by which a prefusion-stabilized SARS-CoV-2 spike protein from the original Wuhan strain was expressed. On this clone: Its recognized antigen is unknown. No per-base quality is available; no much larger clone lies one base away.

V and J are trimmed by 3 bases and 7 bases, and the gene matches miss 5 bases of the junction. The CDR3 contains 15 residues, cysteine and phenylalanine counted. CDR3 DNA only is kept here, 45 bases in frame from base 1. CDR1 and CDR2 were assigned from the germline V gene as MNHNS and SASEGT. Study-wide conclusions, independent of this receptor: Vaccine and placebo recipients had similar non-spike TCR breadth, a finding consistent with the vaccine containing only spike. Spike-specific TCR breadth was higher in Ad26.COV2.S recipients than in placebo recipients (P = 0.0014). The authors noted that total T cell responses may have been underestimated by the TCR breadth and depth analyses. After vaccination, substantial breadth of spike-specific CD8+ and CD4+ T cell responses was reported. The study was not powered for comparison of responses between vaccine doses or regimens.

The immunoSEQ Assay was the method used to sequence TCRbeta CDR3 regions. After extraction, genomic DNA underwent amplification by bias-controlled multiplex PCR, followed by high-throughput sequencing. The original pipeline was this. To quantify the absolute abundance of every unique TCRbeta CDR3 region, sequences were collapsed and filtered. T cell fraction was estimated by normalization of TCRbeta template counts to usable DNA, with usable DNA being measured through amplification of reference genes present in all nucleated cells. Repertoire TCRs were annotated as SARS-CoV-2-specific when V gene, CDR3 amino acid sequence and J gene were exactly matched to a known reactive TCR set. The reference SARS-CoV-2 TCR set was obtained from MIRA and was filtered for enrichment in COVID-19-positive ImmuneCODE repertoires, whereby public or cross-reactive TCRs were removed. Drawing on the MIRA antigens, annotated TCRs were analysed further at the level of specific ORF or position within ORF. Depth was the summed frequency of annotated unique rearrangements, while breadth was defined as annotated unique rearrangements over total unique productive rearrangements. TCR breadth was compared between groups using two-sided Wilcoxon rank-sum tests. This is the immuneACCESS table as TCRdb keeps it, with only in-frame sequences that have V and J called. A part of the clones is gone; compared with another copy, unresolved V genes explain less than half, and the rest is unexplained. D and trimming come from the DNA, and the V and J calls and clone size come from that table. The sample table holds roughly 250,000 clones, of which around nine tenths were seen once. The biggest ten clones account for less than 3.5% of the sample.

The chain was built from TRBV6-1 and TRBJ2-1; 11 junctional bases match TRBD1. The sample consisted of peripheral blood, taken in a trial of Ad26.COV2.S vaccine versus placebo. The source of this sequence is a person between 18 and 59 years old who received the Ad26.COV2.S COVID-19 vaccine or a placebo. The CDR3 protein is CASSDPGQGDNEQFF. The sequenced DNA is TGTGCCAGCAGTGATCCGGGACAGGGGGATAATGAGCAGTTCTTC.